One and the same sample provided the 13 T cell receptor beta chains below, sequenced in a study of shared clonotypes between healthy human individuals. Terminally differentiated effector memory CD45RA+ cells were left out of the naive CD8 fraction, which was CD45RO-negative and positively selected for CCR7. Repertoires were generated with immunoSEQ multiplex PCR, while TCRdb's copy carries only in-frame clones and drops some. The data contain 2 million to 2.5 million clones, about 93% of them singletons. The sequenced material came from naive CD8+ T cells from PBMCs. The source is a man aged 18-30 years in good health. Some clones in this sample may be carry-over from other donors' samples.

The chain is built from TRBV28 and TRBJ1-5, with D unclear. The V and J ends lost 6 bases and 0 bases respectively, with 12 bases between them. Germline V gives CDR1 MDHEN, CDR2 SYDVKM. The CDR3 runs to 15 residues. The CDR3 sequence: CASSKALVSNQPQHF. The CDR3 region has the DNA TGTGCCAGCAGCAAAGCCCTCGTTAGCAATCAGCCCCAGCATTTT.

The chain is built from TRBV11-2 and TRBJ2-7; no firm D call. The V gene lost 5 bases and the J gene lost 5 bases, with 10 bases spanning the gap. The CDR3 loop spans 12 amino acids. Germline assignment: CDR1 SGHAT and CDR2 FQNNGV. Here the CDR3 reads CASSLISHEQYF. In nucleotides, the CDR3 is TGTGCCAGCAGCCTTATCTCTCACGAGCAGTACTTC.

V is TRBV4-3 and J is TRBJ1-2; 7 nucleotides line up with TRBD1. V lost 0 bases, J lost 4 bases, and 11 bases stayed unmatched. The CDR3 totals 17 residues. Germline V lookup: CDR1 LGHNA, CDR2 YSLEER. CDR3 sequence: CASSQDGRLQGLYGYTF. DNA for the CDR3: TGCGCCAGCAGCCAAGATGGACGACTACAGGGGCTCTATGGCTACACCTTC.

CDR3 amino acids: CASSPTGGPSNEQFF. In DNA form, the CDR3 reads TGTGCCAGCTCACCGACGGGAGGGCCGTCCAATGAGCAGTTCTTC. The chain employs TRBV18 and TRBJ2-1; 8 nucleotides line up with TRBD2. Germline loops: CDR1 KGHSH, CDR2 LQKENI. Unmatched junction bases numbered 7, after V lost 3 bases and J lost 6 bases. This CDR3 spans 15 amino acids.

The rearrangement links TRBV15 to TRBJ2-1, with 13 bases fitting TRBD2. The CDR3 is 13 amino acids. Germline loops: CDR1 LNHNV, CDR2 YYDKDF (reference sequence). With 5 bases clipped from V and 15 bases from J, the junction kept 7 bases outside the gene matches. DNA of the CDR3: TGTGCCACCAGCCCGGGACTAGCGGGGCACGGGTTCTTC. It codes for CATSPGLAGHGFF.

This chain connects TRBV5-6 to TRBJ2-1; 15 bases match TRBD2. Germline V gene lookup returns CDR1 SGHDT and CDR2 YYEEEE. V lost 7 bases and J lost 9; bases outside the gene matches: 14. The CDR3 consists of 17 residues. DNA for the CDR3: TGTGCCAGCTGCCTCACCGGACTAGCGGGAGGGCCCTTTGAGCAGTTCTTC. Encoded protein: CASCLTGLAGGPFEQFF. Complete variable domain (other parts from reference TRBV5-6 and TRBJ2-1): DAGVTQSPTHLIKTRGQQVTLRCSPKSGHDTVSWYQQALGQGPQFIFQYYEEEERQRGNFPDRFSGHQFPNYSSELNVNALLLGDSALYLCASCLTGLAGGPFEQFFGPGTRLTVL.

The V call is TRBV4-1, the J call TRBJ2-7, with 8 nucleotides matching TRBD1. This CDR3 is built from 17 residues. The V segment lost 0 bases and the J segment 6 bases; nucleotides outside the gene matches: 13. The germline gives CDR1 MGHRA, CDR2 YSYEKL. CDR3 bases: TGCGCCAGCAGCCAAGATCCAGCCCGGGACAGGTTGCGCGAGCAGTACTTC. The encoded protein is CASSQDPARDRLREQYF.

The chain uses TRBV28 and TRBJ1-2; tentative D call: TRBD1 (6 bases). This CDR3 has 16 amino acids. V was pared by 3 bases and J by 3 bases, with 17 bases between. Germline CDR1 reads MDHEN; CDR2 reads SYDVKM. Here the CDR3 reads CASSFRGLGQHYGYTF. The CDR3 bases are TGTGCCAGCAGTTTCCGGGGTCTTGGACAGCACTATGGCTACACCTTC.

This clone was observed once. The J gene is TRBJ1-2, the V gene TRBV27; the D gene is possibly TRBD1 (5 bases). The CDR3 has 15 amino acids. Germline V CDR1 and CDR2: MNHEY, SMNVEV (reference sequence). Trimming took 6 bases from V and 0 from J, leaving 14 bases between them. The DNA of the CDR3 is TGTGCCAGCAGAACCCGGGACGACCCTAACTATGGCTACACCTTC. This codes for CASRTRDDPNYGYTF.

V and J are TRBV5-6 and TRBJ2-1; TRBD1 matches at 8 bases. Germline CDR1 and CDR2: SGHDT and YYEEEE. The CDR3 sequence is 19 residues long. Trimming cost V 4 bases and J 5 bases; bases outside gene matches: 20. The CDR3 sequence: CASSPLLTGETIRDNEQFF. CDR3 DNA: TGTGCCAGCAGCCCTCTCCTGACAGGGGAGACAATAAGAGACAATGAGCAGTTCTTC.

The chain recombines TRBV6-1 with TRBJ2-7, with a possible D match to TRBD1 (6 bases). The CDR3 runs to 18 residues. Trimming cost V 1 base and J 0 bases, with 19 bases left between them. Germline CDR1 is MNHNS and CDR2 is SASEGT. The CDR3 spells CASSEGIMGAGPSYEQYF. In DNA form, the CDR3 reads TGTGCCAGCAGTGAAGGCATAATGGGGGCGGGTCCCTCCTACGAGCAGTACTTC.

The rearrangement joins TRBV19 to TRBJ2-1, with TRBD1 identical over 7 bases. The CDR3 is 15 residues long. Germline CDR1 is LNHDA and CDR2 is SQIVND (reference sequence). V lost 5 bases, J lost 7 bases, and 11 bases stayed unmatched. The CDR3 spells CASSALRSRGNEQFF. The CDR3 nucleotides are TGTGCCAGTAGTGCACTGCGGAGCAGGGGGAATGAGCAGTTCTTC.

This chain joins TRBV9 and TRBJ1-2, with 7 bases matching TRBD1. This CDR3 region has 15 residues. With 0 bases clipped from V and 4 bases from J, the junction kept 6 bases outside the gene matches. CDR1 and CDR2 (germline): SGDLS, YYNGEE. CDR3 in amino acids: CASSVADRAAYGYTF. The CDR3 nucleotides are TGTGCCAGCAGCGTAGCTGACAGGGCTGCCTATGGCTACACCTTC.